One and the same sample provided the 19 T cell receptor beta chains below, sequenced in a study of cytomegalovirus exposure and HLA in healthy donors. TCRdb keeps only in-frame clones here, not all; method: immunoSEQ multiplex PCR. Of tens of thousands of clones in the sample, 96% are singletons; the top ten hold under 1.5%. Input material: PBMCs. The receptors here all came from a woman between 18 and 29 years old in good health and CMV-seronegative.

The chain couples TRBV5-1 to TRBJ1-1; D is possibly TRBD1 (5 bases). The germline V and J ends were trimmed by 0 bases and 11 bases, with 11 bases remaining between them. Germline V CDR1 and CDR2: SGHRS, YFSETQ. The CDR3 loop spans 12 amino acids. The CDR3, as DNA: TGCGCCAGCAGCTTGGATCAGGGCCGGGCTTTCTTT. Amino acids: CASSLDQGRAFF. The whole variable domain, remainder taken from reference TRBV5-1 and TRBJ1-1, is KAGVTQTPRYLIKTRGQQVTLSCSPISGHRSVSWYQQTPGQGLQFLFEYFSETQRNKGNFPGRFSGRQFSNSRSEMNVSTLELGDSALYLCASSLDQGRAFFGQGTRLTVV.

This chain joins TRBV7-3 and TRBJ1-1, with a possible D match to TRBD1 (6 bases). Trimming took off 5 bases at V and 4 bases at J, with 20 bases between the two ends. The CDR3 runs 16 residues. Germline CDR1 reads SGHTA; CDR2 reads FQGTGA. For the CDR3, the DNA is TGTGCCAGCAGCCTAGGGGGGGGGTCAATGCCCACTGAAGCTTTCTTT. It translates to CASSLGGGSMPTEAFF.

The gene calls are TRBV27 and TRBJ2-3; 9 bases fit TRBD1. V lost 4 bases and J lost 5; bases outside the gene matches: 4. The CDR3 extends over 14 amino acids. Germline-derived CDR1 and CDR2 are MNHEY and SMNVEV (reference sequence). CDR3 DNA: TGTGCCAGCAGTTACCAGACAGGGGGAGATACGCAGTATTTT. Its protein is CASSYQTGGDTQYF.

The V gene is TRBV7-3, the J gene TRBJ1-2; TRBD1 matches at 9 bases. Germline CDR1 and CDR2: SGHTA and FQGTGA. This CDR3 has 14 amino acids. J gave up 8 bases and V 5 bases, and 9 bases lay outside the gene matches. The CDR3 nucleotides are TGTGCCAGCAGCCCGCCGGGGACAGGGAGCGGCTACACCTTC. It is translated as CASSPPGTGSGYTF.

J is TRBJ1-2 and V is TRBV7-3, with D perhaps matching TRBD1 (6 bases). With 1 base removed from V and 4 bases from J, the gap between germline ends came to 13 bases. Per germline, CDR1 SGHTA and CDR2 FQGTGA. The CDR3 loop spans 15 amino acids. The CDR3 here is CASSLNGGPGYGYTF. The CDR3 DNA follows: TGTGCCAGCAGCTTAAACGGGGGGCCAGGCTATGGCTACACCTTC.

The rearrangement joins TRBV6-5 to TRBJ1-1; D is possibly TRBD1 (6 bases). Germline lookup yields CDR1 MNHEY and CDR2 SVGAGI. The CDR3 length is 14 residues. With 3 bases removed from V and 5 bases from J, the gap between germline ends came to 13 bases. CDR3 region: CASSYKGGGTEAFF. CDR3 bases: TGTGCCAGCAGTTATAAGGGAGGGGGGACTGAAGCTTTCTTT.

The chain is built from TRBV10-3 and TRBJ2-7; 9 bases fit TRBD2. Germline V CDR1 and CDR2: ENHRY, SYGVKD. V gave up 4 bases and J gave up 4 bases; unmatched junction bases: 17. The CDR3 extends over 18 amino acids. CDR3 coding DNA: TGTGCCATCAGTGGGGGCCGAGTTGGTAGCGGGGGATCTTACGAGCAGTACTTC. This sequence encodes CAISGGRVGSGGSYEQYF.

The gene calls are TRBV7-3 and TRBJ1-1; no definite D call. There are 14 residues in the CDR3. Germline assignment: CDR1 SGHTA and CDR2 FQGTGA. Trimming removed 2 bases at V and 0 bases at J, with 7 bases between. The CDR3 nucleotides read TGTGCCAGCAGCTTAGCGGCGGTGAACACTGAAGCTTTCTTT. Translated: CASSLAAVNTEAFF.

The chain recombines TRBV28 with TRBJ2-1, with 10 nucleotides matching TRBD1. From germline, CDR1 is MDHEN and CDR2 SYDVKM. The CDR3 totals 19 residues. V trimming: 9 bases; J trimming: 9 bases; junction bases outside the gene matches: 26. The CDR3 loop is CASPAQRRSGTGEPGEQFF. The CDR3 nucleotides are TGTGCCAGTCCAGCGCAGCGCCGATCCGGGACAGGGGAACCGGGTGAGCAGTTCTTC.

The table lists this clone with a count of one. CDR3 residues: CASSETSRPYNEQFF. The CDR3 DNA reads TGTGCCAGCAGCGAGACTAGCCGACCTTACAATGAGCAGTTCTTC. This sequence joins TRBV5-5 and TRBJ2-1, with 7 bases matching TRBD2. V lost 4 bases to trimming and J lost 4 bases; unmatched junction nucleotides: 8. Looked up from germline, CDR1 is SGHKS and CDR2 is YYEKEE (reference sequence). The CDR3 consists of 15 residues.

V usage is TRBV6-5 and J usage is TRBJ2-7; perhaps TRBD2 as D (8 bases). From germline, CDR1 is MNHEY and CDR2 SVGAGI. CDR3 length: 13 amino acids. V lost 2 bases, J lost 11 bases, and 16 bases lay in between. The CDR3 reads CASSYEGAGGEYF. The DNA for the CDR3 is TGTGCCAGCAGTTACGAGGGGGCGGGGGGCGAGTACTTC.

This rearrangement joins TRBV5-4 to TRBJ1-1; a possible D gene is TRBD1 (6 bases). Germline lookup yields CDR1 SGHNT and CDR2 YYREEE (reference sequence). This CDR3 has 17 residues. Between the trimmed V and J ends, which lost 4 bases and 8 bases, there was a span of 27 bases. This chain's CDR3 is CASSPRGGAVPPLEAFF. The CDR3 DNA is TGTGCCAGCAGCCCACGGGGGGGGGCGGTCCCCCCACTGGAAGCTTTCTTT.

The chain employs TRBV25-1 and TRBJ1-1; TRBD1 agrees at 9 bases. Germline trimming cut 2 bases from V and 8 bases from J; bases unmatched to any gene: 3. This CDR3 is built from 13 residues. CDR1 is MGHDK and CDR2 is SYGVNS in the germline V gene. The CDR3 DNA sequence: TGTGCCAGCAGTGAAGGGACAGGGTTCGAAGCTTTCTTT. Encoded protein: CASSEGTGFEAFF.

The gene calls are TRBV25-1 and TRBJ1-1; no reliable D call. Trimming removed 8 bases from V and 7 bases from J, with 17 bases in between. There are 13 residues in the CDR3. Germline lookup yields CDR1 MGHDK and CDR2 SYGVNS. CDR3 in amino acids: CASHALAADEAFF. In DNA, the CDR3 is TGTGCCAGCCACGCCCTGGCGGCCGATGAAGCTTTCTTT.

The rearrangement links TRBV6-9 to TRBJ2-1; 11 nucleotides agree with TRBD1. The V and J ends lost 7 bases and 0 bases, in that order; junction bases with no gene match: 26. This CDR3 is 23 amino acids long. The germline V gene has CDR1 MNHGY and CDR2 SVAAGI. The CDR3 is CASNYSQWDRGTFALFSYNEQFF. The CDR3 DNA sequence: TGTGCCAGCAACTACTCACAATGGGACAGGGGGACTTTCGCTCTCTTCTCCTACAATGAGCAGTTCTTC.

This sequence joins TRBV7-3 and TRBJ2-5; maybe TRBD1 (5 bases). Between the trimmed V and J ends, which lost 2 bases and 5 bases, there was a span of 9 bases. CDR1 and CDR2 (germline): SGHTA, FQGTGA. The CDR3 runs to 13 residues. CDR3 sequence (DNA): TGTGCCAGCAGCTTAGGGGCCAGGGAGACCCAGTACTTC. This gives the protein CASSLGARETQYF. Together with reference TRBV7-3 and TRBJ2-5, the CDR3 gives the full variable domain: GAGVSQTPSNKVTEKGKYVELRCDPISGHTALYWYRQSLGQGPEFLIYFQGTGAADDSGLPNDRFFAVRPEGSVSTLKIQRTERGDSAVYLCASSLGARETQYFGPGTRLLVL.

The genes are TRBV27 and TRBJ2-2; 7 bases match TRBD1. The CDR3 length is 15 residues. V trimming: 2 bases; J trimming: 1 base; junction bases outside the gene matches: 1. CDR1 MNHEY and CDR2 SMNVEV come from the germline V gene (reference sequence). The chain's CDR3 is CASSLRQGNTGELFF. The CDR3 DNA reads TGTGCCAGCAGTTTACGACAGGGGAACACCGGGGAGCTGTTTTTT.

V usage is TRBV10-3 and J usage is TRBJ2-5, with 8 bases matching TRBD2. The CDR3 is made up of 14 amino acids. Losses at the gene ends were 0 bases for V and 3 bases for J; bases not matched to a gene: 0. Germline V gene lookup returns CDR1 ENHRY and CDR2 SYGVKD. CDR3 amino acids: CAISESLAEETQYF. CDR3 bases: TGTGCCATCAGTGAGTCACTAGCGGAAGAGACCCAGTACTTC.

The genes are TRBV10-3 and TRBJ1-1; TRBD1 aligns across 9 bases. The J segment lost 2 bases and the V segment lost 10 bases, leaving 8 bases of the junction unmatched. Germline loops: CDR1 ENHRY, CDR2 SYGVKD. This CDR3 comprises 14 residues. DNA for the CDR3: TGTGCCACACAGGGGGCGCCCCTAAACACTGAAGCTTTCTTT. It encodes CATQGAPLNTEAFF.